This entry lists 20 T cell receptor beta chains sequenced from one sample in a study of post-analysis software for immune sequencing data. The antigens these receptors bind are not known. cDNA libraries of TCR beta carried unique molecular identifiers. TCRdb independently ran MiXCR on the PCR reads; one entry per CDR3 protein. The sample lists about 540,000 distinct CDR3 sequences, about a third occurring once. General observations from the study: About 5 TRBV segments were more frequent in patients than controls; TRBV5-6, TRBV5-1 and TRBV20-1 belonged to this group.

The sample taken for sequencing was blood. All receptors come from a girl under 18 with multiple sclerosis.

This chain joins TRBV6-5 and TRBJ2-5; 7 bases align to TRBD2. This CDR3 is 13 amino acids long. V trimming: 6 bases; J trimming: 5 bases; junction bases outside the gene matches: 6. Germline CDR1 is MNHEY and CDR2 is SVGAGI. The CDR3 DNA reads as TGTGCCAGCAGCCGGACTAGAGTTGAGACCCAGTACTTC. It specifies CASSRTRVETQYF.

Written as DNA, the CDR3 is TGTGCCAGCCGGGGACCGACTTATGGCTACACCTTC. Its translation is CASRGPTYGYTF. The chain recombines TRBV25-1 with TRBJ1-2; TRBD1 is a possible D gene (5 bases). The CDR3 spans 12 residues. Germline-derived CDR1 and CDR2 are MGHDK and SYGVNS. Trimming took off 8 bases at V and 5 bases at J, with 12 bases between the two ends.

V is TRBV3-1 and J is TRBJ2-5; 10 positions match TRBD2. Looked up from germline, CDR1 is LGHDT and CDR2 is YNNKEL (reference sequence). V shed 4 bases, J shed 2 bases, and the junction held 7 bases outside the gene matches. The CDR3 is 16 residues long. CDR3 amino acids: CASSLQGAGGQETQYF. In DNA form, the CDR3 reads TGTGCCAGCAGCCTCCAAGGAGCGGGGGGGCAAGAGACCCAGTACTTC.

This clonotype turned up a few times. This chain links TRBV24-1 with TRBJ2-3, with D hard to call. The CDR3 contains 13 residues. Germline V CDR1 and CDR2: KGHDR, SFDVKD. Trimming removed 4 bases at V and 5 bases at J, with 9 bases between. The CDR3 sequence: CATSEVGRDTQYF. CDR3 coding DNA: TGTGCCACCAGTGAGGTCGGAAGAGATACGCAGTATTTT.

Points on this clonotype: Relative to the germline gene, one junction end is altered; a read error may explain this. This rearrangement joins TRBV20-1 to TRBJ2-7, with D possibly called TRBD1 or TRBD2 (5 bases each). CDR1 and CDR2 (germline): DFQATT, SNEGSKA (reference sequence). This CDR3 is built from 15 residues. The CDR3 region is CSARGRDGASYVQYF. CDR3 in DNA: TGCAGTGCTAGAGGCCGGGACGGGGCCTCCTACGTGCAGTACTTC.

There are a few counts of this clonotype. V gene TRBV18 combines with J gene TRBJ2-5; tentatively, D is TRBD2 (6 bases). The CDR3 contains 14 residues. From germline, CDR1 is KGHSH and CDR2 LQKENI. V dropped 2 bases and J dropped 3 bases, with 10 bases sitting between them. For the CDR3, the DNA is TGTGCCAGCTCACCATCCGGGAGCAAAGAGACCCAGTACTTC. It codes for CASSPSGSKETQYF.

The rearrangement uses TRBV2 and TRBJ2-7, with D tentatively TRBD1 (6 bases). Germline assignment: CDR1 SNHLY and CDR2 FYNNEI. CDR3 length: 12 amino acids. V was cut by 9 bases and J by 1 base, with 10 bases left in between. CDR3: CASLGQSYEQYF. In DNA form, the CDR3 reads TGTGCCAGTCTCGGACAGTCCTACGAGCAGTACTTC.

The chain has TRBV20-1 and TRBJ2-3; 11 bases are shared with TRBD2. Germline V gene lookup returns CDR1 DFQATT and CDR2 SNEGSKA (reference sequence). The CDR3 totals 15 residues. With V trimmed by 3 bases and J by 2 bases, 4 bases remained unmatched. This CDR3 is CSASSGGEYTDTQYF. The CDR3 DNA sequence: TGCAGTGCTAGTAGCGGGGGGGAATACACAGATACGCAGTATTTT.

The chain couples TRBV5-5 to TRBJ2-7, with a weak D call TRBD1 (5 bases). V lost 4 bases to trimming and J lost 3 bases, with 8 bases between them. The CDR3 contains 12 residues. Germline V gives CDR1 SGHKS, CDR2 YYEKEE (reference sequence). As DNA, the CDR3 is TGTGCCAGCAGCCTACAGGTCTACGAGCAGTACTTC. Translation: CASSLQVYEQYF. Full variable domain (missing parts from reference TRBV5-5 and TRBJ2-7): DAGVTQSPTHLIKTRGQQVTLRCSPISGHKSVSWYQQVLGQGPQFIFQYYEKEERGRGNFPDRFSARQFPNYSSELNVNALLLGDSALYLCASSLQVYEQYFGPGTRLTVT.

As to this clonotype: Mismatch with germline at one junction end may stem from a read error. The chain combines TRBV7-9 with TRBJ1-1; D not certain. This CDR3 contains 15 residues. Germline V gene sequence: CDR1 SEHNR, CDR2 FQNEAQ (reference sequence). Here the CDR3 DNA reads TGTACCAGCAGCCCCCAACCTGACCGTTACACTGAAGCTTTCTTT. Translated, it gives CTSSPQPDRYTEAFF. Drawing the rest from reference TRBV7-9 and TRBJ1-1, the complete variable domain is DTGVSQNPRHKITKRGQNVTFRCDPISEHNRLYWYRQTLGQGPEFLTYFQNEAQLEKSRLLSDRFSAERPKGSFSTLEIQRTEQGDSAMYLCTSSPQPDRYTEAFFGQGTRLTVV.

This chain joins TRBV28 and TRBJ2-3, with a tentative D call TRBD2 (6 bases). V lost 6 bases to trimming and J lost 0 bases, with 16 bases between them. Germline assignment: CDR1 MDHEN and CDR2 SYDVKM. CDR3 size: 16 residues. The DNA of the CDR3 is TGTGCCAGCAGATCCCCGGGAGACGGAAGCACAGATACGCAGTATTTT. The encoded protein is CASRSPGDGSTDTQYF. The full variable domain, with the rest looked up from reference TRBV28 and TRBJ2-3, is DVKVTQSSRYLVKRTGEKVFLECVQDMDHENMFWYRQDPGLGLRLIYFSYDVKMKEKGDIPEGYSVSREKKERFSLILESASTNQTSMYLCASRSPGDGSTDTQYFGPGTRLTVL.

This clonotype has a handful of counts. The chain links TRBV6-6 to TRBJ1-2; D unresolved. From germline, CDR1 is MNHNY and CDR2 SVGAGI (reference sequence). The CDR3 has 15 residues. Trimming pared 4 bases from V and 8 bases from J, leaving 20 bases between. CDR3 sequence reads: CASSSTRPAQDGYTF. The CDR3 nucleotides are TGTGCCAGCAGTTCAACCAGGCCCGCCCAGGACGGCTACACCTTC.

The rearrangement uses TRBV5-1 and TRBJ2-3; no definite D call. Germline CDR1 SGHRS, CDR2 YFSETQ. CDR3 length: 14 amino acids. The germline V and J ends were trimmed by 0 bases and 2 bases, with 7 bases remaining between them. This CDR3 is CASSLGKLTDTQYF. The CDR3 nucleotides read TGCGCCAGCAGCTTGGGGAAGCTCACAGATACGCAGTATTTT.

This clonotype showed up just a few times. The chain couples TRBV6-2 or TRBV6-3 to TRBJ2-7; D may match TRBD1 or TRBD2 (6 bases each). The V and J ends lost 7 bases and 6 bases respectively, with 22 bases between them. Germline V gene sequence: CDR1 MNHEY, CDR2 SVGEGT. The CDR3 totals 15 residues. For the CDR3, the DNA is TGTGCCAGCAAAAGGGGGGCCTCCACTCCGGGCGAGCAGTACTTC. Translation: CASKRGASTPGEQYF.

This chain uses TRBV7-9 with TRBJ2-5; D remains ambiguous. Germline CDR1 and CDR2: SEHNR and FQNEAQ (reference sequence). V was shortened by 3 bases and J by 11 bases, with 13 bases between the two germline ends. The CDR3 has 12 amino acids. The DNA of the CDR3 is TGTGCCAGCAGCTTCGACCGGGCCACTCAGTACTTC. It codes for CASSFDRATQYF.

The chain combines TRBV7-8 with TRBJ2-7; perhaps D is TRBD1 or TRBD2 (6 bases each). V shed 5 bases and J shed 7 bases, with 24 bases lying between them. Germline V gene sequence: CDR1 SGHVS, CDR2 FQNEAQ. The CDR3 sequence is 16 residues long. CDR3 sequence reads: CASSPRSGANPGEQYF. In nucleotides, the CDR3 is TGTGCCAGCAGCCCGAGGTCGGGGGCAAACCCGGGGGAGCAGTACTTC.

This clonotype has at least ten counts. The chain carries TRBV29-1 and TRBJ2-3; D ambiguous. The CDR3 runs to 15 residues. V lost 4 bases and J 1 base, leaving 15 bases between the germline ends. Germline assignment: CDR1 SQVTM and CDR2 ANQGSEA. The CDR3 region has the DNA TGCAGCGTTGCTTCATGGTTGGACGGCACAGATACGCAGTATTTT. This sequence encodes CSVASWLDGTDTQYF.

In DNA, the CDR3 is TGTGCCAGCAGACTGACAGGGGACGCTGAAGCTTTCTTT. Translation: CASRLTGDAEAFF. The chain uses TRBV3-1 and TRBJ1-1; 8 nucleotides agree with TRBD1. The length of the CDR3 is 13 residues. The V gene end was trimmed by 6 bases and the J gene end by 6 bases; junction bases not matched to a gene: 6. Germline V CDR1 and CDR2: LGHDT, YNNKEL (reference sequence).

This clonotype was observed a few times. The chain recombines TRBV6-4 with TRBJ1-1; 7 nucleotides agree with TRBD1. Trimming cost V 6 bases and J 0 bases; bases outside gene matches: 4. Germline V lookup: CDR1 MRHNA, CDR2 SNTAGT. CDR3 length equals 14 residues. Here the CDR3 reads CASRPGQMNTEAFF. CDR3 coding DNA: TGTGCCAGCAGGCCGGGACAGATGAACACTGAAGCTTTCTTT.

This clonotype showed up just once. The rearrangement uses TRBV4-1 and TRBJ1-2; 8 nucleotides agree with TRBD1. In germline, CDR1 is MGHRA, CDR2 YSYEKL. V was pared by 3 bases and J by 3 bases, with 3 bases of the junction left unmatched. The CDR3 contains 14 residues. As DNA, the CDR3 is TGCGCCAGCAGCCAGGGACAGGCTGACTATGGCTACACCTTC. It is translated as CASSQGQADYGYTF.